Listed below are T cell receptor beta chains from one sample, sequenced in a study of T cell changes during pregnancy in multiple sclerosis. Some clones are missing from TCRdb's copy, which holds only in-frame ones; the method was immunoSEQ multiplex PCR. Of tens of thousands of clones in the sample, about 93% were seen once. Sequenced material: peripheral blood, taken in the second trimester of pregnancy. Source of these receptors: a female donor in good health, enrolled as a control in a pregnancy study. The CDR3 runs from the conserved cysteine through the conserved F or W. The D gene is left open where the match is weak. Size is stated for part of the rows, as once, few or many counts, or as a class when the clone is expanded.

TRBJ1-3	once	TRBV10-3	TRBD1	18	TGTGCCATCAGTGAGAGGACCGGGACAGGGGGCGAAAGAAACACCATATATTTT	CAISERTGTGGERNTIYF
TRBJ1-1	-	TRBV29-1	TRBD1	13	TGCAGCCCTCCGGACAGGCCGAACACTGAAGCTTTCTTT	CSPPDRPNTEAFF
TRBJ1-4	-	TRBV5-6	TRBD1	15	TGTGCCAGCAGCTCCCTGGACAGGGAGGGTGAAAAACTGTTTTTT	CASSSLDREGEKLFF
TRBJ1-1	-	TRBV10-3	TRBD1	13	TGTGCCATCAAACAGGGGATGAACACTGAAGCTTTCTTT	CAIKQGMNTEAFF
TRBJ1-1	-	TRBV29-1	TRBD1	14	TGCAGCGTACAGGGGATCAACGTGAGCACTGAAGCTTTCTTT	CSVQGINVSTEAFF
TRBJ2-1	-	TRBV5-3	-	21	TGTGCCAGAAGCGTCCGGGACAGGGATTGGAGGCTAGCGGGATTATACAATGAGCAGTTCTTC	CARSVRDRDWRLAGLYNEQFF
TRBJ1-1	-	TRBV4-3	TRBD1	14	TGCGCCAGCAGCCGATTCGACAGGGCCACTGAAGCTTTCTTT	CASSRFDRATEAFF
TRBJ2-5	-	TRBV18	-	13	TGTGCCAGCTCACTTGGAGGGCTAGAGACCCAGTACTTC	CASSLGGLETQYF
TRBJ2-7	-	TRBV7-8	-	16	TGTGCCAGCAGCTTAGATGGACAGTATTCCCACTACGAGCAGTACTTC	CASSLDGQYSHYEQYF
TRBJ1-5	-	TRBV18	TRBD1	14	TGTGCCAGCTCATCACCAGGGGGCTCTCAGCCCCAGCATTTT	CASSSPGGSQPQHF
TRBJ1-4	-	TRBV11-2	TRBD1	15	TGTGCCAGCAGCTTAAGGGGACAGAGTAATGAAAAACTGTTTTTT	CASSLRGQSNEKLFF
TRBJ2-1	-	TRBV4-2	-	15	TGTGCCAGCAGCCAAGGAGACGGGGTGGGCAATGAGCAGTTCTTC	CASSQGDGVGNEQFF
TRBJ2-5	-	TRBV7-2	TRBD2	17	TGTGCCAGCAGCTTAGAGCCGGGACTAGCGCGGGCGGAGACCCAGTACTTC	CASSLEPGLARAETQYF
TRBJ1-2	-	TRBV6-5	TRBD1	14	TGTGCCAGCAGTTACCGGACAGGAAACTATGGCTACACCTTC	CASSYRTGNYGYTF
TRBJ2-5	-	TRBV7-3	TRBD2	16	TGTGCCAGCAGCCCTCTAGGTAGCGGGGGGTACGAGACCCAGTACTTC	CASSPLGSGGYETQYF
TRBJ2-6	-	TRBV9	TRBD1	17	TGTGCCAGCAGCGCCGGGGACAGTCTCTCTGGGGCCAACGTCCTGACTTTC	CASSAGDSLSGANVLTF
TRBJ1-6	-	TRBV18	TRBD1	15	TGTGCCAGCTCACTAAACAGGGGAAGTAATTCACCCCTCCACTTT	CASSLNRGSNSPLHF
TRBJ2-4	-	TRBV7-3	TRBD1	19	TGTGCCAGCAGCTTCGACAGGGTTGGTCTAATACTAGCCAAAAACATTCAGTACTTC	CASSFDRVGLILAKNIQYF
TRBJ1-5	-	TRBV30	-	12	TGTGCCTGGAGTGATCGTCGGCAGCCCCAGCATTTT	CAWSDRRQPQHF
TRBJ2-2	-	TRBV2	-	15	TGTGCCAGCAGTGACTGGCAGGGCGTAACCGGGGAGCTGTTTTTT	CASSDWQGVTGELFF
TRBJ2-1	-	TRBV14	-	17	TGTGCCAGCAGCCAGCGCGGGGTGGGCCCCTCCTACAATGAGCAGTTCTTC	CASSQRGVGPSYNEQFF
TRBJ1-5	-	TRBV19	-	13	TGTGCCAGCCGGAGTAGTAGCAATCAGCCCCAGCATTTT	CASRSSSNQPQHF
TRBJ1-6	-	TRBV10-1	TRBD1	14	TGCGCCAGCACTACGGACAGGGGCCTTCCACCCCTCCACTTT	CASTTDRGLPPLHF
TRBJ1-3	-	TRBV11-2	-	14	TGTGCCAGCAGCGGTTCGCGCTCTGGAAACACCATATATTTT	CASSGSRSGNTIYF
TRBJ2-2	-	TRBV5-4	TRBD1	17	TGTGCCAGCGTTCGGGAAGAAGACAGGGGGCTCTCCGGGGAGCTGTTTTTT	CASVREEDRGLSGELFF
TRBJ1-2	-	TRBV29-1	-	14	TGCAGCGTTGGGAAGACCACGGACAGCTATGGCTACACCTTC	CSVGKTTDSYGYTF
TRBJ2-7	once	TRBV5-4	TRBD1	17	TGTGCCAGCAGCTTGGGGGTCGGGACAGGGGGCCGCTACGAGCAGTACTTC	CASSLGVGTGGRYEQYF
TRBJ2-3	-	TRBV5-4	TRBD2	18	TGTGCCAGCAGCTTGCGACTAGCGGGGGCGGCCTCCACAGATACGCAGTATTTT	CASSLRLAGAASTDTQYF
TRBJ1-2	-	TRBV5-6	TRBD1	12	TGTGCCAGCAGCTCGACAGGGGTTGGCTACACCTTC	CASSSTGVGYTF
TRBJ2-7	-	TRBV4-2	-	15	TGTGCCAGCAGCCAAGATATGGGGGGGGCTTACGAGCAGTACTTC	CASSQDMGGAYEQYF
TRBJ1-3	-	TRBV6-6	-	15	TGTGCCAGCAGACTCGACAGGATCTCTGGAAACACCATATATTTT	CASRLDRISGNTIYF
TRBJ2-1	-	TRBV9	-	17	TGTGCCAGCAGCGTAGGAGCAGGGGTGGACTCCTACAATGAGCAGTTCTTC	CASSVGAGVDSYNEQFF
TRBJ1-1	-	TRBV5-1	-	13	TGCGCCAGCAGAAGCCTCCTGAACACTGAAGCTTTCTTT	CASRSLLNTEAFF
TRBJ2-2	-	TRBV19	TRBD1	15	TGTGCCAGTAGTCCTGGGACAGCGAACACCGGGGAGCTGTTTTTT	CASSPGTANTGELFF
TRBJ2-7	-	TRBV6-1	TRBD2	16	TGTGCCAGCAGTGAAGGGGGGGGAGCAGGCTTTTACGAGCAGTACTTC	CASSEGGGAGFYEQYF
TRBJ2-5	-	TRBV9	TRBD2	16	TGTGCCAGCAGCGTAGGTAGCGGGGGGGCCGGAGAGACCCAGTACTTC	CASSVGSGGAGETQYF
TRBJ1-6	-	TRBV19	-	13	TGTGCCAGTAGTATAGATCTTCAGGGTAGCCTCCACTTT	CASSIDLQGSLHF
TRBJ2-2	few	TRBV29-1	TRBD1	16	TGCAGCGTTGAAGATTTAGAGACAGGGGTAACCGGGGAGCTGTTTTTT	CSVEDLETGVTGELFF
TRBJ1-3	-	TRBV30	-	14	TGTGCCTGGAGTTACACCAACTCTGGAAACACCATATATTTT	CAWSYTNSGNTIYF
TRBJ2-1	-	TRBV5-1	TRBD1	16	TGCGCCAGCAGCTCCTCAGGGGGTAGAGGGTACAATGAGCAGTTCTTC	CASSSSGGRGYNEQFF
TRBJ2-1	-	TRBV7-9	TRBD2	17	TGTGCCAGCAGCTTGGGACCTAGCGGGGGGGCCGGTTATGAGCAGTTCTTC	CASSLGPSGGAGYEQFF
TRBJ1-1	once	TRBV4-2	TRBD1	17	TGTGCCAGCAGCCAACCCCGGACAGGGGCGAGTGGACCTGAAGCTTTCTTT	CASSQPRTGASGPEAFF
TRBJ2-6	-	TRBV19	TRBD1	15	TGTGCCAGTAGTGGACAGGCCGCTGGGGCCAACGTCCTGACTTTC	CASSGQAAGANVLTF
TRBJ1-4	-	TRBV4-3	-	15	TGCGCCAGCAGCCAGGACAGTTCAACTAATGAAAAACTGTTTTTT	CASSQDSSTNEKLFF